The clone carrying this T cell receptor (beta chain) appeared many times. Its antigen is as yet unknown. The entry originates in a study of beta chain features in type 1 diabetes. For the study at large: Examination covered around 98 million sorted cells spanning all samples. The study's findings and limits: Across patients, naive, central memory and Treg TCRB repertoires exhibited apparently greater similarity than was observed across healthy donors. Patients with type 1 diabetes showed fewer VDJ junction insertions and more deletions. All four CD4+ subsets of Type 1 diabetes patients contained TCRB CDR3s that were moderately but significantly shorter.

The CDR3 covers 14 residues. Germline V gene lookup returns CDR1 SGHNT and CDR2 YYREEE (reference sequence). Germline trimming cut 0 bases from V and 7 bases from J; bases unmatched to any gene: 3. Of the isolated RNA, all was reverse transcribed, and so the sequenced material was expressed TCRB transcripts. Sequenced by immunoSEQ multiplex PCR; TCRdb stores in-frame clones only, minus some. The sample holds 130,000 or so clones, around 9% seen once. Purity exceeded 95% in all sorted populations. The clonotype originates from a man younger than 40 with type 1 diabetes. V gene TRBV5-4 combines with J gene TRBJ2-2; 7 bases match TRBD2. The sequencing sample was made of central memory CD4+ T cells from blood. The CDR3 DNA is TGTGCCAGCAGCTTGGATCGGACTAGCGGGGAGCTGTTTTTT. The encoded protein is CASSLDRTSGELFF.